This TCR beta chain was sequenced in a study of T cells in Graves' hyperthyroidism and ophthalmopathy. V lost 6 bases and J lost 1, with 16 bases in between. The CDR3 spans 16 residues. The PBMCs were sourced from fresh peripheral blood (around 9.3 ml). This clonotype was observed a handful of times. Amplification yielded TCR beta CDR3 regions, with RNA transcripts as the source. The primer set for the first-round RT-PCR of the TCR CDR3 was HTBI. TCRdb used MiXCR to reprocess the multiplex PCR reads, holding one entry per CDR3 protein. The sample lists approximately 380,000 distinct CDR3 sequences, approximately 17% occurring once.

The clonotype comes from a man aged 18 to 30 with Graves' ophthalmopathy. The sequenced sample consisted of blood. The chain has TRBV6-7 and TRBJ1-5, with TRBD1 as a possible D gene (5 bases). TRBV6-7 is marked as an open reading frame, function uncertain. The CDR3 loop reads CASSLCQRDSNQPQHF. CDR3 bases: TGTGCCAGCAGCCTTTGCCAGCGGGACAGCAATCAGCCCCAGCATTTT.